The 27 T cell receptor beta chains below were found in one sample sequenced in a study of T cell responses to AZD1222 COVID-19 vaccine. Sequencing was performed with immunoSEQ multiplex PCR; in TCRdb, only in-frame clones are kept and a portion is missing. The table records about 170,000 clones, roughly nine tenths of them present only once. The sequences come from peripheral blood, collected on day 0 of AZD1222 vaccination. These receptors were taken from an adult in good health.

This chain links TRBV6-5 with TRBJ2-5, with a tentative D call TRBD2 (6 bases). Germline V gives CDR1 MNHEY, CDR2 SVGAGI. The CDR3 contains 12 residues. Trimming took off 7 bases at V and 2 bases at J, with 8 bases between the two ends. The CDR3 bases are TGTGCCAGCATTCGGGGGCAAGAGACCCAGTACTTC. This codes for CASIRGQETQYF.

The chain has TRBV3-1 (or the pseudogene TRBV3-2) and TRBJ2-2, with 7 bases matching TRBD2. The ends lost 4 bases at V and 4 bases at J; junction bases unmatched: 3. Germline values: CDR1 LGHDT, CDR2 YNNKEL (reference sequence). The CDR3 runs 14 residues. The CDR3 DNA follows: TGTGCCAGCAGCCCATGGGGGGGCACCGGGGAGCTGTTTTTT. Protein sequence: CASSPWGGTGELFF.

The chain uses TRBV30 and TRBJ2-2; 9 bases are a match to TRBD1. Germline CDR1 reads GTSNPN; CDR2 reads SVGIG (reference sequence). Unmatched junction bases numbered 10, after V lost 5 bases and J lost 0 bases. This CDR3 has 17 residues. CDR3 residues: CAWGVRTGASNTGELFF. Here the CDR3 DNA reads TGTGCCTGGGGCGTCCGGACAGGGGCATCGAACACCGGGGAGCTGTTTTTT.

The chain links TRBV7-8 to TRBJ2-5, with 7 bases identical to TRBD2. CDR3 length equals 15 residues. Looked up from germline, CDR1 is SGHVS and CDR2 is FQNEAQ. The V and J ends lost 5 bases and 1 base, in that order; junction bases with no gene match: 7. CDR3 residues: CASSSGLVPQETQYF. The CDR3 nucleotides read TGTGCCAGCAGCAGCGGACTAGTCCCCCAAGAGACCCAGTACTTC.

The J gene is TRBJ2-5, the V gene TRBV6-1; D is perhaps TRBD2 (5 bases). V lost 2 bases and J lost 1, with 11 bases in between. The germline V gene has CDR1 MNHNS and CDR2 SASEGT. This CDR3 contains 15 residues. The CDR3 loop is CASSENVASQETQYF. The DNA of the CDR3 is TGTGCCAGCAGTGAAAACGTAGCGAGCCAAGAGACCCAGTACTTC.

This clone was seen only once. This sequence joins TRBV4-3 and TRBJ2-6; the D is unclear. V lost 0 bases and J lost 4, with 10 bases in between. CDR3 length: 16 amino acids. Germline V lookup: CDR1 LGHNA, CDR2 YSLEER. CDR3 in amino acids: CASSQDLSLGANVLTF. The DNA for the CDR3 is TGCGCCAGCAGCCAAGATCTAAGCCTGGGGGCCAACGTCCTGACTTTC.

The genes are TRBV7-2 and TRBJ2-7; 8 nucleotides line up with TRBD1. CDR3 length: 15 residues. Germline V gene sequence: CDR1 SGHTA, CDR2 FQGNSA. J was trimmed by 4 bases and V by 2 bases; bases with no gene match: 7. CDR3 bases: TGTGCCAGCAGCTTAAGTGGACAGGGAAGATACGAGCAGTACTTC. Its translation: CASSLSGQGRYEQYF.

This clone has only a few counts. J is TRBJ1-4 and V is TRBV10-3, with 8 bases aligning to TRBD1. J was trimmed by 0 bases and V by 4 bases; bases with no gene match: 10. The CDR3 is made up of 18 amino acids. CDR1 is ENHRY and CDR2 is SYGVKD in the germline V gene. The CDR3 nucleotides read TGTGCCATCAGTGCCGGGACAGGACTGCGGTCAACTAATGAAAAACTGTTTTTT. It translates to CAISAGTGLRSTNEKLFF.

This clone was observed once. This chain connects TRBV25-1 to TRBJ1-2; 7 nucleotides align to TRBD1. J was trimmed by 5 bases and V by 6 bases; bases with no gene match: 6. The V gene's germline CDR1 is MGHDK and CDR2 SYGVNS. The CDR3 contains 13 residues. DNA for the CDR3: TGTGCCAGCAGAGCCGGGACAGAATATGGCTACACCTTC. It yields the protein CASRAGTEYGYTF.

V gene TRBV5-5 combines with J gene TRBJ2-1; possibly TRBD1 for D (6 bases). There are 17 residues in the CDR3. V lost 0 bases, J lost 2 bases, and 15 bases lay in between. Germline CDR1 SGHKS, CDR2 YYEKEE (reference sequence). The CDR3, as DNA: TGTGCCAGCAGCTTGGGTTGGTCAGGGGTCCCCTACAATGAGCAGTTCTTC. As protein: CASSLGWSGVPYNEQFF.

The rearrangement links TRBV6-5 to TRBJ2-2; 9 bases fit TRBD2. Trimming took 1 base from V and 2 from J; bases not matched to a gene: 2. CDR1 is MNHEY and CDR2 is SVGAGI in the germline V gene. This CDR3 contains 16 residues. CDR3 loop: CASSYLTSGNTGELFF. CDR3 coding DNA: TGTGCCAGCAGTTACTTGACTAGCGGTAACACCGGGGAGCTGTTTTTT.

The chain joins TRBV14 to TRBJ2-5, with TRBD2 matching over 7 bases. The CDR3 has 16 amino acids. From germline, CDR1 is SGHDN and CDR2 FVKESK. V gave up 2 bases and J gave up 2 bases; unmatched junction bases: 8. In DNA, the CDR3 is TGTGCCAGCAGCCAATTTTGGTCTAGCGGACAAGAGACCCAGTACTTC. Translation: CASSQFWSSGQETQYF.

The chain joins TRBV9 to TRBJ2-7; D gene unclear. The CDR3 has 13 residues. Trimming pared 2 bases from V and 6 bases from J, leaving 12 bases between. Germline V gives CDR1 SGDLS, CDR2 YYNGEE. The CDR3 DNA follows: TGTGCCAGCAGCGTGGGCAGATTTTCCGAGCAGTACTTC. This codes for CASSVGRFSEQYF.

This clone was observed once. This chain connects TRBV6-5 to TRBJ2-1; 7 bases match TRBD2. This CDR3 region has 13 residues. V lost 7 bases, J lost 3 bases, and 3 bases stayed unmatched. Germline loops: CDR1 MNHEY, CDR2 SVGAGI. The CDR3 DNA follows: TGTGCCAGCACCGGGACTAACTACAATGAGCAGTTCTTC. Translating gives CASTGTNYNEQFF.

This clone has more than one count but fewer than ten. V gene TRBV3-1 (or the pseudogene TRBV3-2) combines with J gene TRBJ1-4, with D perhaps matching TRBD1 (5 bases). The V end lost 3 bases, the J end lost 7 bases, and 15 bases lay between the germline ends. CDR3 length equals 15 residues. Germline values: CDR1 LGHDT, CDR2 YNNKEL (reference sequence). The CDR3 DNA reads as TGTGCCAGCAGCCAGGCCTCGGGGGAAATTGAAAAACTGTTTTTT. Translated: CASSQASGEIEKLFF.

This chain links TRBV7-9 with TRBJ1-6; D not certain. The CDR3 contains 18 residues. Germline CDR1 reads SEHNR; CDR2 reads FQNEAQ (reference sequence). Trimming removed 1 base at V and 4 bases at J, with 17 bases between. The CDR3 DNA follows: TGTGCCAGCAGCTTAGGCCAGGAGGCCGCCCTATATAATTCACCCCTCCACTTT. Protein sequence: CASSLGQEAALYNSPLHF.

This chain joins TRBV3-1 (or the pseudogene TRBV3-2) and TRBJ2-1, with 9 bases identical to TRBD2. Germline assignment: CDR1 LGHDT and CDR2 YNNKEL (reference sequence). V lost 4 bases to trimming and J lost 7 bases; unmatched junction nucleotides: 8. The CDR3 is 15 amino acids. CDR3 sequence reads: CASSPRGGAWNEQFF. In DNA, the CDR3 is TGTGCCAGCAGCCCTCGCGGGGGGGCCTGGAATGAGCAGTTCTTC.

The chain links TRBV25-1 to TRBJ2-2, with TRBD2 as a possible D gene (5 bases). This CDR3 contains 15 residues. Germline V gene lookup returns CDR1 MGHDK and CDR2 SYGVNS. The V end was cut by 5 bases, the J end by 3 bases, with 13 bases between. CDR3 coding DNA: TGTGCCAGCAGTCTCCCCGGGATCTACACCGGGGAGCTGTTTTTT. The encoded protein is CASSLPGIYTGELFF. The variable domain in full, with the rest retrieved from reference TRBV25-1 and TRBJ2-2, is EADIYQTPRYLVIGTGKKITLECSQTMGHDKMYWYQQDPGMELHLIHYSYGVNSTEKGDLSSESTVSRIRTEHFPLTLESARPSHTSQYLCASSLPGIYTGELFFGEGSRLTVL.

The chain is built from TRBV12-3 or TRBV12-4 and TRBJ2-3, with unresolved D. CDR3 size: 12 residues. Trimming cost V 3 bases and J 11 bases, with 12 bases left between them. The CDR3 spells CASSFDTSRQYF. The DNA of the CDR3 is TGTGCCAGCAGTTTTGACACCTCTAGGCAGTATTTT.

The rearrangement links TRBV3-1 (or the pseudogene TRBV3-2) to TRBJ2-6; weak D call: TRBD2 (6 bases). There are 17 residues in the CDR3. V was shortened by 5 bases and J by 1 base, with 15 bases between the two germline ends. Germline CDR1 reads LGHDT; CDR2 reads YNNKEL (reference sequence). CDR3 bases: TGTGCCAGCAGCGGTCAGCGGGTGCTATCTGGGGCCAACGTCCTGACTTTC. Its protein product is CASSGQRVLSGANVLTF.

The gene calls are TRBV3-1 (or the pseudogene TRBV3-2) and TRBJ1-3; the D gene is possibly TRBD1 (5 bases). The CDR3 is made up of 15 amino acids. Germline lookup yields CDR1 LGHDT and CDR2 YNNKEL (reference sequence). Trimming pared 4 bases from V and 3 bases from J, leaving 13 bases between. CDR3 loop: CASSPTATGGNTIYF. CDR3 DNA: TGTGCCAGCAGCCCGACAGCTACTGGTGGAAACACCATATATTTT.

The V gene is TRBV19, the J gene TRBJ1-6; D uncertain. This CDR3 has 17 amino acids. Germline CDR1 reads LNHDA; CDR2 reads SQIVND (reference sequence). Trimming took 6 bases from V and 2 from J, leaving 17 bases between them. CDR3 coding DNA: TGTGCCAGTAGCCCGGGGAAGCGAGCTCCCTATAATTCACCCCTCCACTTT. As protein: CASSPGKRAPYNSPLHF.

This chain connects TRBV2 to TRBJ2-5; TRBD1 is a possible D gene (6 bases). Germline loops: CDR1 SNHLY, CDR2 FYNNEI. V lost 6 bases to trimming and J lost 1 base, with 9 bases between them. The CDR3 contains 13 residues. The CDR3 protein is CASSLDSQETQYF. CDR3 in DNA: TGTGCCAGCAGCCTGGACAGCCAAGAGACCCAGTACTTC. The variable domain in full, completed from reference TRBV2 and TRBJ2-5, reads EPEVTQTPSHQVTQMGQEVILRCVPISNHLYFYWYRQILGQKVEFLVSFYNNEISEKSEIFDDQFSVERPDGSNFTLKIRSTKLEDSAMYFCASSLDSQETQYFGPGTRLLVL.

A few counts support this clone. This sequence joins TRBV6-5 and TRBJ2-7; 8 nucleotides align to TRBD2. The junction had 7 bases not matched to a gene; V was cut back by 6 bases and J by 0 bases. Looked up from germline, CDR1 is MNHEY and CDR2 is SVGAGI. This CDR3 comprises 15 residues. The CDR3 DNA sequence: TGTGCCAGCAGCGTGGGTGGGACTAGCTCCTACGAGCAGTACTTC. Residues: CASSVGGTSSYEQYF.

This clone has only one observation. The V and J genes are TRBV4-1 and TRBJ2-3; maybe TRBD1 (5 bases). The CDR3 is made up of 15 amino acids. CDR1 and CDR2 (germline): MGHRA, YSYEKL. Between the trimmed V and J ends, which lost 1 base and 3 bases, there was a span of 11 bases. CDR3 sequence reads: CASSQGRVGTDTQYF. DNA for the CDR3: TGCGCCAGCAGCCAAGGCAGGGTGGGGACAGATACGCAGTATTTT.

The count of this clone is one. The chain combines TRBV9 with TRBJ2-1; D is possibly TRBD2 (6 bases). The V and J ends lost 0 bases and 9 bases respectively, with 19 bases between them. Germline V gives CDR1 SGDLS, CDR2 YYNGEE. The CDR3 contains 16 residues. For the CDR3, the DNA is TGTGCCAGCAGCGTAGGGGCTGGTATCGAAGCGGGTGAGCAGTTCTTC. It translates to CASSVGAGIEAGEQFF.

This chain joins TRBV2 and TRBJ1-2, with D perhaps matching TRBD1 (5 bases). Between the trimmed V and J ends, which lost 5 bases and 2 bases, there was a span of 9 bases. In germline, CDR1 is SNHLY, CDR2 FYNNEI. The CDR3 is made up of 13 amino acids. The CDR3, as DNA: TGTGCCAGCAGTTGGGACGGGAACTATGGCTACACCTTC. Its protein is CASSWDGNYGYTF.